This passage covers 6 T cell receptor beta chains from one sample sequenced in a study of blood T cell repertoires in COVID-19. The assay was immunoSEQ multiplex PCR, and TCRdb's table has in-frame clones only and misses some. The sample includes 140,000 or so clones, about four fifths of them seen just once. The sample was peripheral blood. The receptors stem from a man between 70 and 80 years old who had recovered from COVID-19.

This clone was seen just once. The chain joins TRBV6-5 to TRBJ1-6; possibly TRBD1 for D (5 bases). The CDR3 is made up of 15 amino acids. The germline V gene has CDR1 MNHEY and CDR2 SVGAGI. The V and J ends lost 0 bases and 7 bases respectively, with 10 bases between them. The CDR3 region has the DNA TGTGCCAGCAGTTACTCGCAGGGCAGCAATTCACCCCTCCACTTT. Translation: CASSYSQGSNSPLHF.

The J gene is TRBJ2-1, the V gene TRBV4-2, with 15 positions matching TRBD2. This CDR3 has 16 residues. With V trimmed by 2 bases and J by 8 bases, 4 bases remained unmatched. Germline V CDR1 and CDR2: LGHNA, YNFKEQ. CDR3 sequence reads: CASSQTGTSGRYEQFF. CDR3 nucleotides: TGTGCCAGCAGCCAAACCGGGACTAGCGGGAGGTATGAGCAGTTCTTC.

This rearrangement joins TRBV12-3 or TRBV12-4 to TRBJ2-3, with D maybe TRBD2 (6 bases). The CDR3 contains 13 residues. Trimming stripped 10 bases from V and 5 bases from J, with 16 bases between. CDR3 amino acids: CAILGGWGDTQYF. CDR3 DNA: TGTGCCATCCTCGGGGGATGGGGAGATACGCAGTATTTT.

The chain links TRBV2 to TRBJ2-1, with TRBD1 identical over 8 bases. The CDR3 sequence is 14 residues long. Trimming removed 7 bases from V and 3 bases from J; junction bases left unmatched: 5. Germline assignment: CDR1 SNHLY and CDR2 FYNNEI. DNA of the CDR3: TGTGCCAGCACCGCCGGACAGGGCTACAATGAGCAGTTCTTC. It codes for CASTAGQGYNEQFF.

The sample holds a few counts of this clone. The rearrangement links TRBV28 to TRBJ2-6; no clear D. Germline loops: CDR1 MDHEN, CDR2 SYDVKM. Deletions cut 3 bases from V and 0 bases from J, with 6 bases between. The CDR3 length is 15 residues. The DNA of the CDR3 is TGTGCCAGCAGTTTCGAGCACTCTGGGGCCAACGTCCTGACTTTC. Protein product: CASSFEHSGANVLTF.

J is TRBJ2-7 and V is TRBV5-6; weak D call: TRBD2 (6 bases). Trimming left V 4 bases short and J 6 bases short, with 20 bases between. CDR3 length equals 15 residues. From germline, CDR1 is SGHDT and CDR2 YYEEEE. CDR3 sequence reads: CASSPEGRGVGEQYF. The CDR3 nucleotides read TGTGCCAGCAGCCCGGAGGGACGGGGCGTCGGCGAGCAGTACTTC.